The text below deals with one T cell receptor (beta chain). The sample belongs to a study of chemoradiotherapy in HPV16-positive cancers. V was shortened by 11 bases and J by 0 bases, with 17 bases between the two germline ends. Germline values: CDR1 LNHDA, CDR2 SQIVND (reference sequence). CDR3 length: 14 amino acids. Using immunoSEQ multiplex PCR, the repertoire was profiled, and TCRdb retains in-frame clones only, with some absent. This table holds approximately 4,000 clones, roughly 73% found once. Repertoires were sampled repeatedly during chemoradiotherapy. J is TRBJ2-7 and V is TRBV19; D not certain. The biological material was taken from a patient who underwent chemoradiotherapy. This TCR came from a human donor with HPV-associated anogenital cancer. This CDR3 reads CACSARSSSYEQYF. The CDR3 DNA sequence: TGTGCCTGTTCAGCGAGATCAAGCTCCTACGAGCAGTACTTC.